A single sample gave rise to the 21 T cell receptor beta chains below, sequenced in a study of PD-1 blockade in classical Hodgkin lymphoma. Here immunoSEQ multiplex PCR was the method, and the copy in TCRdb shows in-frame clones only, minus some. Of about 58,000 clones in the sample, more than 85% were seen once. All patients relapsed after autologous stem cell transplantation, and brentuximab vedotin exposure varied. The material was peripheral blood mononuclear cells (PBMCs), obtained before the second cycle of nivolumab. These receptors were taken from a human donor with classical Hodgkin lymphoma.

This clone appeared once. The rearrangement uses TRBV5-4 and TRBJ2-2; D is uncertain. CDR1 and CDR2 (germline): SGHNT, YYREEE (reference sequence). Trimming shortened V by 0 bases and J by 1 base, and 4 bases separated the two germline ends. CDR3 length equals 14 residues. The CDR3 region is CASSLGGNTGELFF. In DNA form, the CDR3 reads TGTGCCAGCAGCTTGGGAGGGAACACCGGGGAGCTGTTTTTT.

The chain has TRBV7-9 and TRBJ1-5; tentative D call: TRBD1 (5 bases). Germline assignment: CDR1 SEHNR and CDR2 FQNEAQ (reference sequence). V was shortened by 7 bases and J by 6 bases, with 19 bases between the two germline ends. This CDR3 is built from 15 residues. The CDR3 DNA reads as TGTGCCAGCACCGAAAGCCGCAGGGTGAGTCAGCCCCAGCATTTT. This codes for CASTESRRVSQPQHF.

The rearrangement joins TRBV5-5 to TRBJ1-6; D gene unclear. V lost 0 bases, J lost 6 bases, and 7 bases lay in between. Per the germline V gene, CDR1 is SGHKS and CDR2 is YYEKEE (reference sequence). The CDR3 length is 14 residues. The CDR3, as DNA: TGTGCCAGCAGCTTGGTCCGGGGTAATTCACCCCTCCACTTT. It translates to CASSLVRGNSPLHF.

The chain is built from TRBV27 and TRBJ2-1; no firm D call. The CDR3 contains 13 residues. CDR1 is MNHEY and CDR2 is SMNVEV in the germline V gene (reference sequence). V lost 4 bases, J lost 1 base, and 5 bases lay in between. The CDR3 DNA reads TGTGCCAGCAGTTCGGTTTCCTACAATGAGCAGTTCTTC. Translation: CASSSVSYNEQFF.

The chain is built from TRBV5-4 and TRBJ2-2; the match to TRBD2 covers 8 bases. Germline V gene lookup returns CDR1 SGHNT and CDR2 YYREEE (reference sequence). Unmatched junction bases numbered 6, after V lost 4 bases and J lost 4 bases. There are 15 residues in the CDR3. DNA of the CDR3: TGTGCCAGCAGCATAGCGGGAAGCTTCACCGGGGAGCTGTTTTTT. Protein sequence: CASSIAGSFTGELFF.

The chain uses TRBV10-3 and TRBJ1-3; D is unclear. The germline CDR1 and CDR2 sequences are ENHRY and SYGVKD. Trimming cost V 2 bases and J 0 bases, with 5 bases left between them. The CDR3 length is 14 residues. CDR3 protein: CAISEVGSGNTIYF. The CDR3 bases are TGTGCCATCAGTGAGGTGGGCTCTGGAAACACCATATATTTT.

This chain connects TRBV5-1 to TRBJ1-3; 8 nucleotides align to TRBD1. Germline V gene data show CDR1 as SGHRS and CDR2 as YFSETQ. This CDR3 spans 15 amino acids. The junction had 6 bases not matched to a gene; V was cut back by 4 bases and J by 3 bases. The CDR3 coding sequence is TGCGCCAGCAGCAACGGACAGGGCAGTGGAAACACCATATATTTT. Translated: CASSNGQGSGNTIYF.

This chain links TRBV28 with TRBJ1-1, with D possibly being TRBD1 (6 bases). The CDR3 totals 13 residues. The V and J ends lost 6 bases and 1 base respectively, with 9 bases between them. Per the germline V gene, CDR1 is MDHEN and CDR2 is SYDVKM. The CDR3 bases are TGTGCCAGCAGATCGACAGGGAACACTGAAGCTTTCTTT. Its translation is CASRSTGNTEAFF.

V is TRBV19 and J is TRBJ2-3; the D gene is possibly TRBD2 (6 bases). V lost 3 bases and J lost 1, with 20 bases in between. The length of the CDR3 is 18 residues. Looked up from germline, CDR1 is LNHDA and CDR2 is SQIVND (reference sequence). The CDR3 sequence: CASSILGPVASGTDTQYF. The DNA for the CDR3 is TGTGCCAGTAGTATCTTGGGTCCGGTGGCTAGCGGCACAGATACGCAGTATTTT.

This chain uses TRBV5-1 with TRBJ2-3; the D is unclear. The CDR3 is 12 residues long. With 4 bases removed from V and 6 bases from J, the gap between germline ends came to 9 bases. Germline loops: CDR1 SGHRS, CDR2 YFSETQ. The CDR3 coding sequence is TGCGCCAGCAGCCCCGACCTCGATACGCAGTATTTT. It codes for CASSPDLDTQYF.

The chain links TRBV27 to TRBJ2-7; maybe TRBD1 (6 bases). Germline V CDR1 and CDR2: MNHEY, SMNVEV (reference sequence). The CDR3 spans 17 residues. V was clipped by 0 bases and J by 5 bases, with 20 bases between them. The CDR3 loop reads CASSLSPLVQGHNEQYF. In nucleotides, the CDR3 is TGTGCCAGCAGTTTATCACCTTTGGTTCAGGGGCATAACGAGCAGTACTTC.

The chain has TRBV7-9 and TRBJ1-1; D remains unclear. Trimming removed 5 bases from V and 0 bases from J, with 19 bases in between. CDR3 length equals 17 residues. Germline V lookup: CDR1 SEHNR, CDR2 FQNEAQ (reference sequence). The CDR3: CASSPTFPPLMNTEAFF. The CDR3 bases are TGTGCCAGCAGCCCGACATTTCCCCCTCTCATGAACACTGAAGCTTTCTTT.

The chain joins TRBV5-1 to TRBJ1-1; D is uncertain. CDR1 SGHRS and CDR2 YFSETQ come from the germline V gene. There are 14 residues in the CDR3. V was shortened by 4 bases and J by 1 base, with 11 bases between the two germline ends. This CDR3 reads CASSIGWPNTEAFF. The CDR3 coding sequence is TGCGCCAGCAGCATTGGATGGCCGAACACTGAAGCTTTCTTT.

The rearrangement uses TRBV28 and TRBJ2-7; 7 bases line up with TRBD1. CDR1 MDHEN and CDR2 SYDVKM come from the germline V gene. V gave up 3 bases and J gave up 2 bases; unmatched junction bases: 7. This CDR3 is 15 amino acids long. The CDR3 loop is CASSFLAGGAYEQYF. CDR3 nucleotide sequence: TGTGCCAGCAGTTTCCTTGCAGGGGGAGCCTACGAGCAGTACTTC.

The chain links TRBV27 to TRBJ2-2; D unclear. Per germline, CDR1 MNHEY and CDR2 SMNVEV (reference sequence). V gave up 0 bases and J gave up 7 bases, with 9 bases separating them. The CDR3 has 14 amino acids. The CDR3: CASSLSAMVGELFF. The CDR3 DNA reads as TGTGCCAGCAGTTTATCTGCGATGGTCGGGGAGCTGTTTTTT.

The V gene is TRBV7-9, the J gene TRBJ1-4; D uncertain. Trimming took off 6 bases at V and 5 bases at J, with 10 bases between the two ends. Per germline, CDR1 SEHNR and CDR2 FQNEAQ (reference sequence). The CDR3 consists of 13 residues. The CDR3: CASRNDVNEKLFF. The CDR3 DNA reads TGTGCCAGCAGGAACGACGTCAATGAAAAACTGTTTTTT.

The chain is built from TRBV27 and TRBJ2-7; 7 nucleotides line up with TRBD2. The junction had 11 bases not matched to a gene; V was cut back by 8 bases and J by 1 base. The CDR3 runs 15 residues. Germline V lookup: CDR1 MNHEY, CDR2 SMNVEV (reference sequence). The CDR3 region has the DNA TGTGCCAGCTCCCAAAGCGGGATCCAATCCTACGAGCAGTACTTC. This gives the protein CASSQSGIQSYEQYF.

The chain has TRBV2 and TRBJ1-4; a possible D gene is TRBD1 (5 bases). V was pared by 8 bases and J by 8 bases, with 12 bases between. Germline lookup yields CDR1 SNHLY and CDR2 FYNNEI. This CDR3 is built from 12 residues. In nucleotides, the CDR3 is TGTGCCAGCGTGGGGCTGGAGGAAAAACTGTTTTTT. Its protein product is CASVGLEEKLFF.

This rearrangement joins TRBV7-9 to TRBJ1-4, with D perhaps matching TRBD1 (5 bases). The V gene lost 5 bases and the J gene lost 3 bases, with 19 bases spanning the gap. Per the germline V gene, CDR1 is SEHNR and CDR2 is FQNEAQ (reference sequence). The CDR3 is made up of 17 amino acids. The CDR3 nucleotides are TGTGCCAGCAGCCCACCCCGGACAAACAGGTCTAATGAAAAACTGTTTTTT. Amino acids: CASSPPRTNRSNEKLFF. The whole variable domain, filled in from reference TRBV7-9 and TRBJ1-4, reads DTGVSQNPRHKITKRGQNVTFRCDPISEHNRLYWYRQTLGQGPEFLTYFQNEAQLEKSRLLSDRFSAERPKGSFSTLEIQRTEQGDSAMYLCASSPPRTNRSNEKLFFGSGTQLSVL.

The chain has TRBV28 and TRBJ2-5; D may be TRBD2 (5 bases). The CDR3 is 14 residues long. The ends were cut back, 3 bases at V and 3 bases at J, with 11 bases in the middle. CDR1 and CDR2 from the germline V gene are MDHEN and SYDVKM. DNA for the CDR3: TGTGCCAGCAGTTTTGAGGGAGAGGAAGAGACCCAGTACTTC. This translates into CASSFEGEEETQYF. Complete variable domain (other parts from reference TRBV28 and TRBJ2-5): DVKVTQSSRYLVKRTGEKVFLECVQDMDHENMFWYRQDPGLGLRLIYFSYDVKMKEKGDIPEGYSVSREKKERFSLILESASTNQTSMYLCASSFEGEEETQYFGPGTRLLVL.

Written as DNA, the CDR3 is TGCGCCAGCAGCCCACTTATCGGAAACACCATATATTTT. It specifies CASSPLIGNTIYF. The rearrangement joins TRBV4-3 to TRBJ1-3; D is undetermined. The CDR3 is made up of 13 amino acids. The germline V gene has CDR1 LGHNA and CDR2 YSLEER. The germline V and J ends were trimmed by 4 bases and 4 bases, with 8 bases remaining between them.